This T cell receptor (beta chain) is from a study of technical replicates of blood from a few donors. Germline CDR1 MDHEN, CDR2 SYDVKM. This CDR3 is built from 15 residues. Deletions cut 5 bases from V and 3 bases from J, with 16 bases between. Here immunoSEQ multiplex PCR was the method, and the copy in TCRdb shows in-frame clones only, minus some. The sample lists more than 65,000 clones; approximately 95% were seen once. The receptor's source is a human donor in good health. The material sequenced was T cells isolated from PBMCs. The genes are TRBV28 and TRBJ1-1; perhaps TRBD1 as D (5 bases). CDR3 protein: CASSLVGGSDTEAFF. CDR3 bases: TGTGCCAGCAGTCTGGTCGGGGGATCCGACACTGAAGCTTTCTTT.